The subject of this entry is one T cell receptor (beta chain). Its antigen is unknown. The input lacks base qualities; no much larger clone sits a single base away. TCR-beta CDR3 regions were amplified from genomic DNA by a two-step multiplex PCR, with the second step adding Illumina-compatible adaptors. As a commercial immunoSEQ service, TCR-beta immunosequencing was carried out on an Illumina platform. In the authors' own workflow: Repertoires were summarised by productive clonality and by Top 10 Clones, defined as the percentage of T-cell templates derived from the ten most frequent sequences. Values for productive clonality spanned 0 to 1, where a value of 1 indicated a monoclonal population. Tumour-associated clones, identified using log10 scatter plots, were defined as sequences that made up at least 0.1% of tumour T-cell templates and were not found in the matched non-adjacent lung. Analyses were done in GraphPad Prism7 and R, with Student's t-tests for two-group comparisons, ANOVA for stages, and linear regression for relationships. TCRdb took over this immuneACCESS table, retaining in-frame rearrangements with V and J assigned. Such tables are incomplete; in checked studies, under half of the missing clones stem from an unresolved V gene, and the remainder is unexplained. V, J and clone size derive from that table, while D and trimming were established from the DNA sequence. The sample yields thousands of clones; 67% were counted once. 9.5% to 12% of the sample is held by the ten biggest clonotypes.

Non-adjacent lung tissue from the same patient, taken as far from the tumour as possible and at least 3 cm away, was used for the normal lung samples. From frozen aliquots of unsorted single-cell suspensions, genomic DNA was isolated using the QIAamp DNA kit. Tissues arrived within 2 hours of resection and were immediately processed into single-cell suspensions. Tissue was mechanically dissociated and enzymatically digested with DNase I, collagenase I and hyaluronidase for approximately 30 minutes at 37 °C, then filtered and RBC-lysed. This record belongs to a study of immune cell composition in non-small cell lung cancer (dated by TCRdb to about 2017). Notes on the research overall: Histologic subtype, mainly lung adenocarcinoma or squamous cell carcinoma, was assigned on the basis of H&E together with p63, CK5, Napsin A and TTF-1 immunohistochemistry. Several tumour specimens with TCR-beta data were of rare histological subtypes and were excluded from the subtype comparisons. Supplementary cohort #1 consisted of more than 8 lung adenocarcinoma cases with paired tumour/lung TCR-beta sequencing and with TIL populations generated to assess tumour reactivity. TCR-beta sequencing from Adaptive Biotechnologies was done on 32 to 35 paired sets of NSCLC tumour and non-adjacent lung specimens and on roughly 28 tumour-only specimens. Summary of the overall study and its limitations: Nearly half of NSCLC cases had tumour-associated clones >0.5%, with 75% to 80% of squamous carcinomas showing such clones compared with approximately 30% of adenocarcinomas. No significant correlation was found between tumour TCR-beta clonality and smoking pack-years. Across some ten adenocarcinoma cases, the maximal tumour-associated clone frequency showed a strong correlation with TIL tumour reactivity, but overall clonality showed no such correlation. Only around ten cases were included in the reactivity cohort, and sequence sharing between tumour-reactive clones and the dominant in vivo tumour-associated clones was not shown.

V sheds 1 base and J sheds 5 bases, leaving 15 bases between their ends. CDR1 SGHTA and CDR2 FQGNSA are derived from the germline V gene. From the cysteine through the phenylalanine, the CDR3 covers 16 amino acids. The retained sequence is limited to the CDR3, 48 bases, with the frame set at the first base. This clonotype originated in a human donor with non-small cell lung cancer. This chain is built from TRBV7-2 and TRBJ2-4, with TRBD2 perhaps the D gene, on 6 matching bases. The specimen was non-adjacent lung tissue. The sequenced DNA: TGTGCCAGCAGCTTAGATCGTAGGAGGAGGGAAAACATTCAGTACTTC. This is translated as CASSLDRRRRENIQYF.